Listed below are T cell receptor beta chains from one sample, sequenced in a study of T cells in Graves' hyperthyroidism and ophthalmopathy. TCRdb itself ran the multiplex PCR reads through MiXCR, one entry per CDR3 protein. The sample has roughly 500,000 distinct CDR3 sequences, approximately 49% seen once. The specimen was peripheral blood or thyroid tissue (not recorded which). These receptors all stem from an adult woman with Graves' disease, either hyperthyroidism or ophthalmopathy (not recorded which). Each CDR3 is given with its conserved first and last residue. D genes are given only for firm matches. Clone sizes are given selectively: once, few, many, or a class where the clone is expanded.

cdr3_aa | cdr3_nt | d_call | v_call | clone_size | j_call
CASTGDRGIGKLFF | TGTGCCAGCACCGGGGACAGGGGGATTGGAAAACTGTTTTTT | TRBD1 | TRBV2 | NA | TRBJ1-4
CASSIGALNQPQHF | TGTGCCAGTAGTATAGGAGCCCTGAATCAGCCCCAGCATTTT | NA | TRBV19 | many | TRBJ1-5
CASSPRTGSHTEAFF | TGTGCCAGCAGCCCACGCACAGGGTCCCACACTGAAGCTTTCTTT | NA | TRBV7-9 | many | TRBJ1-1
CAINGGQMEPQHF | TGTGCCATCAATGGGGGGCAAATGGAGCCCCAGCATTTT | NA | TRBV10-3 | few | TRBJ1-5
CASRSTSGRRKTGELFF | TGTGCCAGCAGATCTACTAGCGGGAGACGTAAGACCGGGGAGCTGTTTTTT | TRBD2 | TRBV12-3/TRBV12-4 | few | TRBJ2-2
CSAETSGSVNEQFF | TGCAGCGCCGAGACTAGCGGGAGTGTCAATGAGCAGTTCTTC | TRBD2 | TRBV29-1 | NA | TRBJ2-1
CASSGYLKANYGYTF | TGTGCCAGCAGTGGGTATTTGAAAGCTAACTATGGCTACACCTTC | NA | TRBV2 | NA | TRBJ1-2
CASSPRSGESEQYF | TGTGCCAGCAGCCCACGGTCCGGGGAGAGCGAGCAGTACTTC | NA | TRBV11-2 | NA | TRBJ2-7
CATMGTGGPEAFF | TGTGCCACCATGGGGACAGGGGGCCCTGAAGCTTTCTTT | TRBD1 | TRBV10-3 | once | TRBJ1-1
CASSRGISGGNSPLHF | TGTGCCAGCAGTCGAGGGATATCCGGAGGGAATTCACCCCTCCACTTT | NA | TRBV10-3 | NA | TRBJ1-6
CSAGASGQLNEKLFF | TGCAGCGCCGGCGCGTCGGGGCAGCTAAATGAAAAACTGTTTTTT | NA | TRBV29-1 | NA | TRBJ1-4
CASSLGLAGVKEAQYF | TGCGCCAGCAGCTTGGGACTAGCGGGAGTTAAAGAGGCCCAGTACTTC | TRBD2 | TRBV5-1 | NA | TRBJ2-5
CSARDFDFSPKQETQYF | TGCAGTGCTAGAGATTTCGACTTCTCCCCCAAACAAGAGACCCAGTACTTC | NA | TRBV20-1 | many | TRBJ2-5
CASSLFRELFF | TGTGCCAGCAGCTTATTTAGGGAGCTGTTTTTT | NA | TRBV7-2 | NA | TRBJ2-2
CSVMLDRGQETQYF | TGCAGCGTGATGCTGGACAGAGGCCAAGAGACCCAGTACTTC | NA | TRBV29-1 | many | TRBJ2-5
CSVEDRAQGVLGYTF | TGCAGCGTTGAAGATCGTGCACAGGGTGTTCTTGGCTACACCTTC | NA | TRBV29-1 | NA | TRBJ1-2
CSGRQVQETQYF | TGCAGCGGCCGACAGGTCCAAGAGACCCAGTACTTC | NA | TRBV29-1 | NA | TRBJ2-5
CASSSGAYYEQYF | TGTGCCAGCAGCTCAGGCGCCTACTACGAGCAGTACTTC | NA | TRBV7-8 | NA | TRBJ2-7
CASSQRDRNQPQHF | TGTGCCAGCAGCCAACGGGACAGGAATCAGCCCCAGCATTTT | TRBD1 | TRBV3-1 | many | TRBJ1-5
CACSVGTGGASDSPLHF | TGTGCCTGCAGCGTGGGGACAGGGGGCGCATCTGATTCACCCCTCCACTTT | TRBD1 | TRBV9 | once | TRBJ1-6
CASSVTGTTNEKLFF | TGTGCCAGCAGCGTAACGGGAACAACTAATGAAAAACTGTTTTTT | NA | TRBV9 | NA | TRBJ1-4
CASLSGVSYEQYF | TGTGCCAGCCTATCGGGAGTTTCTTACGAGCAGTACTTC | NA | TRBV2 | NA | TRBJ2-7